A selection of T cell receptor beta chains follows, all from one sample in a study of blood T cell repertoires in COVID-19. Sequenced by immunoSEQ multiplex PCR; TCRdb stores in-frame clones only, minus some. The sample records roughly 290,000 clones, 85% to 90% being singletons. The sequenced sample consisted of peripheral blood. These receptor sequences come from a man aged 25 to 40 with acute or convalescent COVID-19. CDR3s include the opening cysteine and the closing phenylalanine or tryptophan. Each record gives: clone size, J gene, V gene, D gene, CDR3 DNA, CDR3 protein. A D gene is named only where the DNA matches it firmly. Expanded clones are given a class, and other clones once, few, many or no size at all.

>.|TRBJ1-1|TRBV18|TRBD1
TGTGCCAGCTCACAAACAACAGGGGCGGGCACTGAAGCTTTCTTT
CASSQTTGAGTEAFF
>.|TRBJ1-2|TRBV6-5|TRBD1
TGTGCCAGCAGTTACCACAGGGGGTATGGCTACACCTTC
CASSYHRGYGYTF
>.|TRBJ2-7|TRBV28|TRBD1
TGTGCCAGCAGCCGCGGGACAGGGAGATACGAGCAGTACTTC
CASSRGTGRYEQYF
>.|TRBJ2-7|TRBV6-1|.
TGTGCCAGCAGTGAAGTGGGCAGTTCATACGAGCAGTACTTC
CASSEVGSSYEQYF
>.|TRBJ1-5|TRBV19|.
TGTGCCAGTAGTATAAGTCGGGATCAGCCCCAGCATTTT
CASSISRDQPQHF
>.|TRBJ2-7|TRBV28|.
TGTGCCAGCAGCCAAGGGGGTAGTTGGGCCTCCTACGAGCAGTACTTC
CASSQGGSWASYEQYF
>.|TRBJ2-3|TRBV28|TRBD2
TGTGCCAGCAGTTTATCAGTAGCGGGGAACACAGATACGCAGTATTTT
CASSLSVAGNTDTQYF
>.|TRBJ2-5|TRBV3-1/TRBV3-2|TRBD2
TGTGCCAGCATGCATTCGGCGGGAGCGGAGACCCAGTACTTC
CASMHSAGAETQYF
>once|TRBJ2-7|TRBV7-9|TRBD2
TGTGCCAGCAGCTTAGCAACGGGACTAGCGGGAGTCGAGCAGTACTTC
CASSLATGLAGVEQYF
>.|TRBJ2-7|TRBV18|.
TGTGCCAGCTCTAACCAGCAGGGGATGGAATACGAGCAGTACTTC
CASSNQQGMEYEQYF
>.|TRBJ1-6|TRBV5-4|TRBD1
TGTGCCAGCAGCGCGGGACAGCATAATTCACCCCTCCACTTT
CASSAGQHNSPLHF
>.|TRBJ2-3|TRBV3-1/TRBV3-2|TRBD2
TGTGCCAGCAGCCAAGAAAAAGCGGGGGACACAGATACGCAGTATTTT
CASSQEKAGDTDTQYF
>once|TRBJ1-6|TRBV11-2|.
TGTGCCAGCAGCAACCGGGACAAAATAGATAATTCACCCCTCCACTTT
CASSNRDKIDNSPLHF
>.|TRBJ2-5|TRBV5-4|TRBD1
TGTGCCAGCAGCCCGGACAGGAGGGAGACCCAGTACTTC
CASSPDRRETQYF
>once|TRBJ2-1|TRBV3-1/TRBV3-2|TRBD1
TGTGCCAGCAGCCCGCAGGGACAGGTCAAGATCTTC
CASSPQGQVKIF
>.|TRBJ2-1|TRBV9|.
TGTGCCAGCAGCGTAGGGAACCCTGGGGGGAATGAGCAGTTCTTC
CASSVGNPGGNEQFF
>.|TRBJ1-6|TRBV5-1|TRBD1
TGCGCCAGCAGCAGAGGACAGGGGGCTTATAATTCACCCCTCCACTTT
CASSRGQGAYNSPLHF
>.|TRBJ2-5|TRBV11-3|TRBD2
TGTGCCAGCAGTCTGGTGGGGGGGGAAGAGACCCAGTACTTC
CASSLVGGEETQYF
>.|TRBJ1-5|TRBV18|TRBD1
TGTGCCAGCTCTCCGGACAGGGCGGGTCAGCCCCAGCATTTT
CASSPDRAGQPQHF
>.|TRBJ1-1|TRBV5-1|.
TGCGCCAGCAGCTCGCTCGGGTATACTGAAGTTTTCTTT
CASSSLGYTEVFF
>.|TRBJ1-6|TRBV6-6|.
TGTGCCAGCTTCAGGGTTCCGGGTTCACCCCTCCACTTT
CASFRVPGSPLHF
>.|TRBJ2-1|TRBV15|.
TGTGCCACCCGCGGGACCAGCCCTCTCTACAATGAGCAGTTCTTC
CATRGTSPLYNEQFF
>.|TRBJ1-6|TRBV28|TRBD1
TGTGCCAGCAGCTCCACCGGGACAGGGGATTCACCCCTCCACTTT
CASSSTGTGDSPLHF
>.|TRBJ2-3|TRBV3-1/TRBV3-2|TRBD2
TGTGCCAGCAGCCAAGACGTTCCGGGAGGGGTTGAGGTCACAGATACGCAGTATTTT
CASSQDVPGGVEVTDTQYF
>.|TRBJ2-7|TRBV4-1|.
TGCGCCAGCAGCCCATCGGATGGGGAGTCCTACGAGCAGTACTTC
CASSPSDGESYEQYF
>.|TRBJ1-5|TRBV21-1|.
TGTGCCAGCAGCAACCGGGAGGCAGAGCATTTT
CASSNREAEHF
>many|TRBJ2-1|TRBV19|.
TGTGCCAGTAGTCCCCGGGACAATGAGCAGTTCTTC
CASSPRDNEQFF
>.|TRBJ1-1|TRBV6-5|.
TGTGCCAGCAGAGACACCCTGAACACTGAAGCTTTCTTT
CASRDTLNTEAFF
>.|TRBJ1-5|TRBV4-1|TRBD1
TGCGCCAGCAGCCAAGATGGGGGACAGAAATATCAGCCCCAGCATTTT
CASSQDGGQKYQPQHF
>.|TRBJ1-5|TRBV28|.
TGTGCCAGCGGTCTAGCGGGGTCTTACAATCAGCCCCAGCATTTT
CASGLAGSYNQPQHF
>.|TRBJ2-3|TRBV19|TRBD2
TGTGCCAGTAGTCAAAATGGACTAGCGGGAGCCACAGATACGCAGTATTTT
CASSQNGLAGATDTQYF
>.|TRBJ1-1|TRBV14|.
TGTGCCAGCAGCCCTAGGGGCAGCCTATTGAACACTGAAGCTTTCTTT
CASSPRGSLLNTEAFF
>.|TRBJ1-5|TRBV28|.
TGTGCCAGCAGTTTACGGGTTCAGCCCCAGCATTTT
CASSLRVQPQHF
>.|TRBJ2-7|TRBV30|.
TGTGCCTGGAGTGTTATCGGCTACGAGCAGTACTTC
CAWSVIGYEQYF
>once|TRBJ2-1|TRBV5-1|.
TGCGCCAGCAGCTTGGAGGCTACTCCAGGTGAGCAGTTCTTC
CASSLEATPGEQFF
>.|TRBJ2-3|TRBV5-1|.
TGCGCCAGCAGCTTGGATCTCGGCACAGATACGCAGTATTTT
CASSLDLGTDTQYF
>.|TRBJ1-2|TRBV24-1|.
TGTGCCACCAGTGATTTGGGGCATGGCTACACCTTC
CATSDLGHGYTF
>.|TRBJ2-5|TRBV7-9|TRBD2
TGTGCCAGCAGCTTATTTCTAGCGGGCCAAGAGACCCAGTACTTC
CASSLFLAGQETQYF
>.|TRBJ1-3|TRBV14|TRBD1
TGTGCCAGCAGCGTCAGGGGGACTGGAAACACCATATATTTT
CASSVRGTGNTIYF
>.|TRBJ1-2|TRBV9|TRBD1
TGTGCCAGCAGCGCAAACACCGGGACAGGACAGTTGAGCTATGGCTACACCTTC
CASSANTGTGQLSYGYTF
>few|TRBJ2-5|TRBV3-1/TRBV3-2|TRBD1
TGTGCCAGCAGCGAGGGACAGGGACTAGAGACCCAGTACTTC
CASSEGQGLETQYF
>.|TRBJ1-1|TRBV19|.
TGTGCCACCCGCGCAGGAAACACTGAAGCTTTCTTT
CATRAGNTEAFF
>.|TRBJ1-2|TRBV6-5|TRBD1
TGTGCCAGCAGTTCAAACGCCGGGACAGGGATAGGCTACACCTTC
CASSSNAGTGIGYTF
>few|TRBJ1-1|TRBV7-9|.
TGTGCCAGCAGTTCCGGACGGGAGAACACTGAAGCTTTCTTT
CASSSGRENTEAFF
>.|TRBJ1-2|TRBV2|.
TGTGCCAGCAGTACGAGGGTCTTGGGCTATGGCTACACCTTC
CASSTRVLGYGYTF
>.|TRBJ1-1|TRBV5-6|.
TGTGCCAGCAGCTTGGTTTATGGAGGGAACACTGAAGCTTTCTTT
CASSLVYGGNTEAFF
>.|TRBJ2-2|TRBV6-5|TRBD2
TGTGCCAGCAGACAACTAGCGGGAGTCATCGGGGAGCTGTTTTTT
CASRQLAGVIGELFF
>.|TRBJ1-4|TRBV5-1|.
TGCGCCAGCAGCTTGGGCGGAGGTTACGTTACTGAAAAACTGTTTTTT
CASSLGGGYVTEKLFF
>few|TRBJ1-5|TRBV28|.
TGTGCCAGCAGTACGCGCCGGGAGGCGATCAATCAGCCCCAGCATTTT
CASSTRREAINQPQHF
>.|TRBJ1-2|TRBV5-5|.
TGTGCCAGCAGCCCGAAGGCGGGAGCAGCTAACTATGGCTACACCTTC
CASSPKAGAANYGYTF
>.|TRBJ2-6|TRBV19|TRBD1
TGTGCCAGTACCAGACAGGGGGCGGGCCACTCTGGGGCCAACGTCCTGACTTTC
CASTRQGAGHSGANVLTF
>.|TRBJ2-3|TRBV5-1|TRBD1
TGCGCCAGCTGTTTATACAGGGGGCAGTCAGATACGCAGTATTTT
CASCLYRGQSDTQYF
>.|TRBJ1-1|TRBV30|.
TGTGCCTGGAGTAATAACAGGAAGAACACTGAAGCTTTCTTT
CAWSNNRKNTEAFF
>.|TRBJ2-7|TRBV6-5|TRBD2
TGTGCCAGCAGTTACTCGCCTCGGGGGGGGTCCTACGAGCAGTACTTC
CASSYSPRGGSYEQYF
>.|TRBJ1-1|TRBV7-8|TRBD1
TGTGCCAGCAGCTTTTCGGGACAGGGGGCTTTCTTT
CASSFSGQGAFF